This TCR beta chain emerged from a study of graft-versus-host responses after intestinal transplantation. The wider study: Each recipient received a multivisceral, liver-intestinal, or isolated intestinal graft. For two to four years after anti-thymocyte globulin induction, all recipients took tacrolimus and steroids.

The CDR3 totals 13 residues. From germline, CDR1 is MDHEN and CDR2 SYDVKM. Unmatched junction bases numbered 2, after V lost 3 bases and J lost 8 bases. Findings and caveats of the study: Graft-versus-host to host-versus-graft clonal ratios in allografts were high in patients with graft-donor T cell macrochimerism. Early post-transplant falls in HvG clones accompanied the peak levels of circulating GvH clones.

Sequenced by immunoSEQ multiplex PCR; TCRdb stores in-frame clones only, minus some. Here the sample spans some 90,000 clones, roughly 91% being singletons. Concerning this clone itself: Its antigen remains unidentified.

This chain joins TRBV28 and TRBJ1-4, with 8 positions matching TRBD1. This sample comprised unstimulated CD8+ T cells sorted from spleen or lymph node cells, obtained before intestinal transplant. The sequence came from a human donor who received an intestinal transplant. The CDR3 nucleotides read TGTGCCAGCAGTTTTACAGGGGGGGAAAAACTGTTTTTT. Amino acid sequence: CASSFTGGEKLFF.